The 13 T cell receptor beta chains below come from one sample, sequenced in a study of T cells in Graves' hyperthyroidism and ophthalmopathy. Researchers took RNA transcripts and amplified the TCR beta CDR3 regions from them. HTBI primers were used for first-round RT-PCR of the TCR CDR3. A single record per CDR3 protein comes from TCRdb applying MiXCR to the multiplex PCR reads. The sample contains around 720,000 distinct CDR3 sequences, 30% to 40% of which appear only once. Source material: blood. Receptor source: a woman in her 40s with Graves' hyperthyroidism.

This clonotype was found a few times. The chain couples TRBV28 to TRBJ2-7; possible D gene TRBD1, 6 bases. Germline V CDR1 and CDR2: MDHEN, SYDVKM. The CDR3 is made up of 14 amino acids. V lost 7 bases, J lost 1 base, and 14 bases lay in between. The chain's CDR3 is CASIQQGQSYEQYF. The DNA of the CDR3 is TGTGCCAGCATTCAGCAAGGACAGTCCTACGAGCAGTACTTC.

This clonotype was picked up a small number of times. The V call is TRBV4-1, the J call TRBJ2-2, with D hard to call. Germline CDR1 reads MGHRA; CDR2 reads YSYEKL. This CDR3 has 16 amino acids. Trimming cost V 0 bases and J 1 base, with 9 bases left between them. In nucleotides, the CDR3 is TGCGCCAGCAGCCAAGATGGCGTGGAGAACACCGGGGAGCTGTTTTTT. Its translation is CASSQDGVENTGELFF.

This clonotype occurred many times. The V gene is TRBV6-5, the J gene TRBJ1-4, with D uncertain. Trimming removed 0 bases from V and 5 bases from J, with 13 bases in between. Germline loops: CDR1 MNHEY, CDR2 SVGAGI. The CDR3 extends over 16 amino acids. The DNA for the CDR3 is TGTGCCAGCAGTTACTCGACGACAATCGGGAATGAAAAACTGTTTTTT. Translated, it gives CASSYSTTIGNEKLFF.

In this sample, this clonotype turned up many times. J is TRBJ1-6 and V is TRBV7-9; D gene ambiguous. Trimming left V 1 base short and J 6 bases short, with 7 bases between. Germline values: CDR1 SEHNR, CDR2 FQNEAQ (reference sequence). This CDR3 comprises 14 residues. The CDR3 reads CASSLVQPNSPLHF. CDR3 nucleotides: TGTGCCAGCAGCTTAGTACAGCCTAATTCACCCCTCCACTTT.

With regard to this clonotype: A read error may explain this, as a much larger clone is one base away. The gene calls are TRBV7-2 and TRBJ1-5, with no clear D. This CDR3 is built from 14 residues. Per the germline V gene, CDR1 is SGHTA and CDR2 is FQGNSA. CDR3 residues: CVSSQEVSNQPQHF. As DNA, the CDR3 is TGCGTCAGCAGCCAAGAGGTGAGCAATCAGCCCCAGCATTTT.

This clonotype was seen only a few times. This chain connects TRBV7-2 to TRBJ1-6, with TRBD1 matching 9 bases. There are 15 residues in the CDR3. V dropped 5 bases and J dropped 5; count of bases not matched to a gene: 4. Looked up from germline, CDR1 is SGHTA and CDR2 is FQGNSA. CDR3 DNA: TGTGCCAGCAGCACGGGACAGGGTAATAATTCACCCCTCCACTTT. Amino acid sequence: CASSTGQGNNSPLHF.

This clonotype was counted at least ten times. The chain couples TRBV12-3 or TRBV12-4 to TRBJ2-7; TRBD1 might be the D (6 bases). The CDR3 length is 14 residues. V lost 6 bases, J lost 4 bases, and 16 bases lay in between. The CDR3 region is CASSTGTSPYEQYF. The CDR3 DNA reads TGTGCCAGCAGCACCGGGACATCCCCTTACGAGCAGTACTTC.

Ten or more counts support this clonotype. V usage is TRBV13 and J usage is TRBJ2-7; TRBD2 agrees at 8 bases. The CDR3 covers 15 residues. Trimming removed 6 bases from V and 2 bases from J; junction bases left unmatched: 9. Germline assignment: CDR1 PRHDT and CDR2 FYEKMQ (reference sequence). CDR3 bases: TGTGCCAGCAGTCCTCGACCGGGACTAGCCTACGAGCAGTACTTC. It is translated as CASSPRPGLAYEQYF.

This clonotype was observed many times. The rearrangement links TRBV11-3 to TRBJ2-5, with D possibly matching TRBD2 (5 bases). There are 14 residues in the CDR3. V lost 7 bases and J lost 5, with 17 bases in between. Germline V gene data show CDR1 as SGHNT and CDR2 as YENEEA. The DNA for the CDR3 is TGTGCCAGCAAGGTTCAAGGAGGAGTGGAGACCCAGTACTTC. Its protein is CASKVQGGVETQYF.

The rearrangement uses TRBV7-2 and TRBJ2-7, with 7 bases lining up with TRBD2. J gave up 6 bases and V 5 bases, and 13 bases lay outside the gene matches. CDR1 and CDR2 from the germline V gene are SGHTA and FQGNSA. The CDR3 is 15 amino acids. The CDR3 DNA reads TGTGCCAGCAGCGGGGTCGGGGCGGGAGCGGTCGAGCAGTACTTC. It is translated as CASSGVGAGAVEQYF.

This clonotype was counted at least ten times. The chain uses TRBV12-3 or TRBV12-4 and TRBJ2-7, with D uncertain. This CDR3 is built from 12 residues. The germline V and J ends were trimmed by 3 bases and 4 bases, with 7 bases remaining between them. CDR3 residues: CASSFMGYEQYF. The CDR3 bases are TGTGCCAGCAGTTTCATGGGTTACGAGCAGTACTTC.

The J gene is TRBJ1-2, the V gene TRBV7-2, with 10 bases that match TRBD1. CDR3 length equals 17 residues. CDR1 SGHTA and CDR2 FQGNSA come from the germline V gene. Trimming removed 5 bases from V and 0 bases from J; junction bases left unmatched: 9. CDR3 nucleotides: TGTGCCAGCAGCAGCGGGACAGGGGTTACCTCTAACTATGGCTACACCTTC. Translating it yields CASSSGTGVTSNYGYTF.

In this sample, this clonotype turned up many times. J is TRBJ1-2 and V is TRBV7-2; D is uncertain. Per the germline V gene, CDR1 is SGHTA and CDR2 is FQGNSA. The CDR3 contains 13 residues. V was pared by 5 bases and J by 8 bases, with 15 bases between. For the CDR3, the DNA is TGTGCCAGCAGCGAGCAGGCGGCGTACGGCTACACCTTC. Protein: CASSEQAAYGYTF. Full variable domain (remainder filled in from reference TRBV7-2 and TRBJ1-2): GAGVSQSPSNKVTEKGKDVELRCDPISGHTALYWYRQSLGQGLEFLIYFQGNSAPDKSGLPSDRFSAERTGGSVSTLTIQRTQQEDSAVYLCASSEQAAYGYTFGSGTRLTVV.